These 10 T cell receptor beta chains originate from one sample sequenced in a study of T cell responses to AZD1222 COVID-19 vaccine. The repertoire was sequenced with immunoSEQ multiplex PCR; TCRdb's copy has only in-frame clones and lacks some. The sample holds about 81,000 clones, roughly 90% seen once. Sequencing was performed on peripheral blood, taken 28 days after the second AZD1222 dose. The receptors shown here come from an adult who received the AZD1222 COVID-19 vaccine.

The V and J genes are TRBV27 and TRBJ2-3, with 8 bases lining up with TRBD1. V shed 10 bases and J 0 bases; nucleotides not matched to a gene: 3. CDR3 length: 13 residues. Germline V gene lookup returns CDR1 MNHEY and CDR2 SMNVEV (reference sequence). As DNA, the CDR3 is TGTGCCATCAGGGGGCACAGCACAGATACGCAGTATTTT. Protein product: CAIRGHSTDTQYF.

The chain uses TRBV24-1 and TRBJ2-3; D unresolved. Germline CDR1 and CDR2: KGHDR and SFDVKD. The V end was cut by 5 bases, the J end by 4 bases, with 6 bases between. The CDR3 runs 12 residues. This chain's CDR3 is CATSAVADTQYF. The CDR3 bases are TGTGCCACCAGTGCTGTAGCAGATACGCAGTATTTT.

The chain employs TRBV6-6 and TRBJ2-7; 10 bases are shared with TRBD1. Germline CDR1 MNHNY, CDR2 SVGAGI (reference sequence). The CDR3 is made up of 13 amino acids. J lost 6 bases, V lost 6 bases, and 5 bases had no gene match. CDR3: CASSKTGGSEQYF. Written as DNA, the CDR3 is TGTGCCAGCAGCAAGACAGGGGGCTCCGAGCAGTACTTC.

The CDR3 coding sequence is TGTGCCAGCCTCGAGACTGGTCCCTATGGCTACACCTTC. As protein: CASLETGPYGYTF. The chain has TRBV28 and TRBJ1-2; D not certain. The CDR3 loop spans 13 amino acids. Trimming stripped 8 bases from V and 4 bases from J, with 14 bases between. The germline V gene encodes CDR1 MDHEN and CDR2 SYDVKM.

The J gene is TRBJ2-1, the V gene TRBV14, with 11 positions matching TRBD2. Germline assignment: CDR1 SGHDN and CDR2 FVKESK. V was pared by 6 bases and J by 4 bases, with 8 bases of the junction left unmatched. The CDR3 is 16 amino acids. CDR3 DNA sequence: TGTGCCAGCAGTCCATTTACTAGCGGGGGATACAATGAGCAGTTCTTC. It yields the protein CASSPFTSGGYNEQFF. The whole variable domain, filled in from reference TRBV14 and TRBJ2-1, reads EAGVTQFPSHSVIEKGQTVTLRCDPISGHDNLYWYRRVMGKEIKFLLHFVKESKQDESGMPNNRFLAERTGGTYSTLKVQPAELEDSGVYFCASSPFTSGGYNEQFFGPGTRLTVL.

The chain recombines TRBV11-2 with TRBJ2-7; 8 bases align to TRBD1. CDR1 and CDR2 (germline): SGHAT, FQNNGV. CDR3 length: 15 amino acids. With 1 base clipped from V and 1 base from J, the junction kept 3 bases outside the gene matches. CDR3 in amino acids: CASSLVTGGSYEQYF. The CDR3, as DNA: TGTGCCAGCAGCTTAGTTACAGGGGGTTCCTACGAGCAGTACTTC.

This rearrangement joins TRBV6-5 to TRBJ2-5, with a possible D match to TRBD2 (5 bases). This CDR3 is built from 14 residues. Trimming stripped 6 bases from V and 1 base from J, with 12 bases between. The germline CDR1 and CDR2 sequences are MNHEY and SVGAGI. For the CDR3, the DNA is TGTGCCAGCAGCCGGTATCGGGGCCAAGAGACCCAGTACTTC. Translated, it gives CASSRYRGQETQYF.

The chain uses TRBV5-1 and TRBJ2-2; tentatively, D is TRBD1 or TRBD2 (5 bases each). V lost 3 bases and J lost 6, with 18 bases in between. Germline CDR1 SGHRS, CDR2 YFSETQ. There are 16 residues in the CDR3. The CDR3 DNA reads TGCGCCAGCAGCTCCCAGGGACCCATAGGGCCCGGGGAGCTGTTTTTT. Its protein product is CASSSQGPIGPGELFF.

The gene calls are TRBV19 and TRBJ1-5; D remains unclear. This CDR3 region has 15 residues. The V end was cut by 7 bases, the J end by 3 bases, with 16 bases between. Germline V CDR1 and CDR2: LNHDA, SQIVND (reference sequence). CDR3 protein: CASTNRATNNQPQHF. The CDR3 DNA is TGTGCCAGTACAAATCGGGCAACCAACAATCAGCCCCAGCATTTT.

The chain uses TRBV7-2 and TRBJ2-7; no definite D call. The CDR3 loop spans 13 amino acids. The germline V and J ends were trimmed by 0 bases and 1 base, with 4 bases remaining between them. From germline, CDR1 is SGHTA and CDR2 FQGNSA. The CDR3 loop reads CASSLAGSYEQYF. As DNA, the CDR3 is TGTGCCAGCAGCTTAGCGGGTTCCTACGAGCAGTACTTC.